A single sample is the source of the 23 T cell receptor beta chains below, sequenced in a study of cytomegalovirus exposure and HLA in healthy donors (dated by TCRdb to 2017 to 2019). Library construction relied on the immunoSEQ multiplex PCR assay. For the multiplex PCR, a mixture combining 60 forward primers for TCR Vbeta segments and 13 reverse primers for TCR Jbeta segments was used. Sourced from immuneACCESS, this table was stored by TCRdb with only in-frame sequences that have V and J called. A share of the clones is absent; for the studies checked, an unresolved V gene accounts for under half, and the remainder has no known explanation. The sample's own table lists about 130,000 clones. 2% of the sample rests with the top ten. Sample: PBMCs. The receptors were sampled from an older woman in good health and CMV-seronegative.

The J gene is TRBJ1-1, the V gene TRBV11-3; perhaps TRBD1 as D (5 bases). Germline-derived CDR1 and CDR2 are SGHNT and YENEEA. CDR3 size: 15 residues. The V gene lost 5 bases and the J gene lost 0 bases, with 13 bases spanning the gap. The CDR3 region is CASSPGGGMNTEAFF. The DNA for the CDR3 is TGTGCCAGCAGCCCTGGGGGAGGGATGAACACTGAAGCTTTCTTT. The full variable domain, rest sourced from reference TRBV11-3 and TRBJ1-1, is EAGVVQSPRYKIIEKKQPVAFWCNPISGHNTLYWYLQNLGQGPELLIRYENEEAVDDSQLPKDRFSAERLKGVDSTLKIQPAELGDSAVYLCASSPGGGMNTEAFFGQGTRLTVV.

V and J are TRBV6-1 and TRBJ2-7; 7 positions match TRBD1. The CDR3 is 15 residues long. Trimming removed 6 bases from V and 1 base from J; junction bases left unmatched: 9. Germline loops: CDR1 MNHNS, CDR2 SASEGT. The CDR3 nucleotides read TGTGCCAGCAGATCCGAGGGGACAGTTTCCTACGAGCAGTACTTC. Translating it yields CASRSEGTVSYEQYF.

The chain couples TRBV5-1 to TRBJ1-5, with D unresolved. The CDR3 has 15 amino acids. From germline, CDR1 is SGHRS and CDR2 YFSETQ. V was shortened by 4 bases and J by 6 bases, with 17 bases between the two germline ends. CDR3 nucleotides: TGCGCCAGCAGCCCGGGAACTGCAGGCTCTCAGCCCCAGCATTTT. It translates to CASSPGTAGSQPQHF.

As regards this clone: At one of its ends the junction is not consistent with the germline gene, which may arise from a read error. The CDR3 protein is CASSLAGTAPRELFF. The CDR3 DNA reads TGTGCCAGCAGTTTAGCCGGGACAGCCCCCCGGGAGCTGTTTTTT. The rearrangement uses TRBV11-2 and TRBJ2-2; 7 bases match TRBD1. This CDR3 region has 15 residues. Per germline, CDR1 SGHAT and CDR2 FQNNGV.

The chain is built from TRBV29-1 and TRBJ2-6, with 9 nucleotides matching TRBD1. Germline lookup yields CDR1 SQVTM and CDR2 ANQGSEA. Germline trimming cut 2 bases from V and 8 bases from J; bases unmatched to any gene: 7. This CDR3 has 15 residues. CDR3 in amino acids: CSVEWTGARTNVLTF. The CDR3 DNA reads as TGCAGCGTTGAATGGACAGGGGCAAGGACCAACGTCCTGACTTTC.

J is TRBJ2-3 and V is TRBV10-1; 12 positions match TRBD2. After removal of 7 bases from V and 2 bases from J, the junction contained 7 bases not matched to a gene. The CDR3 is 16 residues long. Per germline, CDR1 WNHNN and CDR2 SYGVQD (reference sequence). DNA for the CDR3: TGCGCCAGCAACACACTAGCGGGGGGACTCACAGATACGCAGTATTTT. This sequence encodes CASNTLAGGLTDTQYF.

The chain joins TRBV27 to TRBJ1-2; no firm D call. Per the germline V gene, CDR1 is MNHEY and CDR2 is SMNVEV (reference sequence). V dropped 2 bases and J dropped 3 bases, with 7 bases sitting between them. The CDR3 totals 13 residues. The chain's CDR3 is CASSLAGDYGYTF. In nucleotides, the CDR3 is TGTGCCAGCAGTTTAGCAGGCGACTATGGCTACACCTTC.

The V and J genes are TRBV19 and TRBJ2-7, with 12 positions matching TRBD1. V shed 6 bases and J 4 bases; nucleotides not matched to a gene: 7. Germline V gene lookup returns CDR1 LNHDA and CDR2 SQIVND (reference sequence). CDR3 size: 15 residues. CDR3 in DNA: TGTGCCAGTAGCCCCCGGGACAGGGGGCAGTACGAGCAGTACTTC. This translates into CASSPRDRGQYEQYF.

The chain carries TRBV6-5 and TRBJ2-7, with 7 bases matching TRBD1. The CDR3 loop spans 14 amino acids. In germline, CDR1 is MNHEY, CDR2 SVGAGI. V shed 5 bases, J shed 5 bases, and the junction held 9 bases outside the gene matches. The CDR3 region has the DNA TGTGCCAGCAGTCGCCGACAGGGTAACCACGAGCAGTACTTC. Amino acid sequence: CASSRRQGNHEQYF.

J is TRBJ1-2 and V is TRBV19; TRBD1 matches at 7 bases. CDR3 length: 13 amino acids. Germline lookup yields CDR1 LNHDA and CDR2 SQIVND (reference sequence). Germline trimming cut 2 bases from V and 8 bases from J; bases unmatched to any gene: 5. This CDR3 is CASSINRGMGYTF. The CDR3 DNA reads as TGTGCCAGTAGTATAAACAGGGGAATGGGCTACACCTTC.

The chain couples TRBV25-1 to TRBJ1-3, with D perhaps matching TRBD1 (6 bases). Germline loops: CDR1 MGHDK, CDR2 SYGVNS. The germline V and J ends were trimmed by 6 bases and 7 bases, with 22 bases remaining between them. The CDR3 spans 16 residues. The DNA of the CDR3 is TGTGCCAGCAGCTATGCCGGGCGGGGGGCTCTTAACACCATATATTTT. Translating gives CASSYAGRGALNTIYF.

The V and J genes are TRBV2 and TRBJ1-3, with 9 bases matching TRBD1. CDR3 length: 16 amino acids. Germline CDR1 reads SNHLY; CDR2 reads FYNNEI. J was trimmed by 3 bases and V by 5 bases; bases with no gene match: 8. CDR3 sequence reads: CASSSKQGALGNTIYF. CDR3 in DNA: TGTGCCAGCAGTAGTAAACAGGGGGCGCTTGGAAACACCATATATTTT.

This sequence joins TRBV7-8 and TRBJ1-5, with TRBD1 as a possible D gene (6 bases). The germline V and J ends were trimmed by 4 bases and 2 bases, with 12 bases remaining between them. Germline lookup yields CDR1 SGHVS and CDR2 FQNEAQ. The CDR3 is made up of 15 amino acids. In nucleotides, the CDR3 is TGTGCCAGCAGCTCCCAGGGGACGGGCAATCAGCCCCAGCATTTT. Encoded protein: CASSSQGTGNQPQHF.

The chain couples TRBV5-5 to TRBJ2-3; the match to TRBD2 covers 10 bases. After removal of 4 bases from V and 4 bases from J, the junction contained 12 bases not matched to a gene. CDR1 SGHKS and CDR2 YYEKEE come from the germline V gene (reference sequence). CDR3 length equals 17 residues. In nucleotides, the CDR3 is TGTGCCAGCAGCGCCTACTCTAGCGGGAGTTTCCCAGATACGCAGTATTTT. It translates to CASSAYSSGSFPDTQYF.

The chain recombines TRBV6-5 with TRBJ2-7; tentatively, D is TRBD1 (6 bases). Germline V gene lookup returns CDR1 MNHEY and CDR2 SVGAGI. The CDR3 consists of 13 residues. Trimming took off 4 bases at V and 2 bases at J, with 9 bases between the two ends. For the CDR3, the DNA is TGTGCCAGCAGTTCCCGGGACACCTACGAGCAGTACTTC. Its translation: CASSSRDTYEQYF.

This rearrangement joins TRBV11-3 to TRBJ2-2; D not resolved. Germline loops: CDR1 SGHNT, CDR2 YENEEA. The V end was cut by 1 base, the J end by 4 bases, with 4 bases between. This CDR3 region has 13 residues. DNA of the CDR3: TGTGCCAGCAGCTTAGGCGGCACCGGGGAGCTGTTTTTT. Encoded protein: CASSLGGTGELFF.

This rearrangement joins TRBV10-3 to TRBJ2-3; 7 nucleotides align to TRBD2. Germline CDR1 reads ENHRY; CDR2 reads SYGVKD. CDR3 length equals 14 residues. Trimming took 7 bases from V and 1 from J; bases not matched to a gene: 5. This CDR3 reads CAINDAGGTDTQYF. The CDR3 nucleotides are TGTGCCATCAATGATGCGGGAGGCACAGATACGCAGTATTTT.

CDR3 region: CASSSSDPGGATQYF. The CDR3 DNA reads TGTGCCAGCAGTTCGTCAGACCCCGGAGGTGCGACCCAGTACTTC. The V gene is TRBV6-6, the J gene TRBJ2-5; TRBD2 might be the D (5 bases). CDR1 and CDR2 (germline): MNHNY, SVGAGI (reference sequence). With 4 bases removed from V and 7 bases from J, the gap between germline ends came to 19 bases. This CDR3 comprises 15 residues.

The chain uses TRBV18 and TRBJ2-7, with a possible D match to TRBD2 (5 bases). CDR1 KGHSH and CDR2 LQKENI come from the germline V gene. There are 14 residues in the CDR3. V gave up 1 base and J gave up 2 bases, with 9 bases separating them. The CDR3 DNA is TGTGCCAGCTCACCACGAGGGATCACCTACGAGCAGTACTTC. Translated: CASSPRGITYEQYF.

The chain recombines TRBV27 with TRBJ1-4; no clear D. The ends were cut back, 4 bases at V and 8 bases at J, with 17 bases in the middle. Germline loops: CDR1 MNHEY, CDR2 SMNVEV (reference sequence). The CDR3 runs 15 residues. The CDR3 coding sequence is TGTGCCAGCAGTTCGGCAAACGAGGGATACGAAAAACTGTTTTTT. Protein product: CASSSANEGYEKLFF.

The chain couples TRBV27 to TRBJ1-5; no definite D call. In germline, CDR1 is MNHEY, CDR2 SMNVEV (reference sequence). V gave up 3 bases and J gave up 2 bases, with 14 bases separating them. This CDR3 has 16 residues. The CDR3 is CASSFLAAGGNQPQHF. For the CDR3, the DNA is TGTGCCAGCAGTTTTCTCGCTGCAGGCGGCAATCAGCCCCAGCATTTT.

This rearrangement joins TRBV28 to TRBJ2-7; 11 nucleotides agree with TRBD1. The CDR3 extends over 14 amino acids. Per germline, CDR1 MDHEN and CDR2 SYDVKM. V lost 8 bases, J lost 5 bases, and 8 bases stayed unmatched. The DNA of the CDR3 is TGTGCCAGCGGGGGAGGACAGGGGGCGGACGAGCAGTACTTC. Protein product: CASGGGQGADEQYF.

The genes are TRBV28 and TRBJ1-2; no definite D call. The CDR3 is 14 amino acids. CDR1 and CDR2 (germline): MDHEN, SYDVKM. Trimming stripped 6 bases from V and 0 bases from J, with 11 bases between. The CDR3 reads CASSLRATNYGYTF. The CDR3 nucleotides are TGTGCCAGCAGCCTGAGAGCTACTAACTATGGCTACACCTTC.